This T cell receptor (beta chain) is from a study of cytomegalovirus exposure and HLA in healthy donors. With 60 Vbeta and 13 Jbeta primers, the PCR was carried out. Repertoires were generated with immunoSEQ multiplex PCR, while TCRdb's copy carries only in-frame clones and drops some. The sample has tens of thousands of clones; over 70% are singletons. Findings and caveats of the study: It is likely that the observed cluster of highly shared sequence variants was a sequencing artifact. Roughly even sequencing depth across donors was the assumption behind the presence/absence analyses. Associated with HLA alleles at 0.05 false discovery rate in a later analysis were fewer than 20,000 TCR beta sequences.

The J segment lost 7 bases and the V segment lost 7 bases, leaving 5 bases of the junction unmatched. Germline CDR1 GTSNPN, CDR2 SVGIG (reference sequence). This CDR3 region has 12 residues. As concerns this clone: Its antigen is unidentified.

The source material was PBMCs. The rearrangement joins TRBV30 to TRBJ2-1; 9 nucleotides align to TRBD2. This clonotype originated in a man aged 25-45 years in good health and CMV-seronegative. Here the CDR3 DNA reads TGTGCCTTAGCGGGAGTCCAGAATGAGCAGTTCTTC. It encodes CALAGVQNEQFF.